This T cell receptor (beta chain) derives from a study of shared clonotypes between healthy human individuals. It was CD45RO-negative cells, positively selected for CCR7, that made up naive CD8 cells, with terminally differentiated effector memory CD45RA+ cells excluded. Germline V lookup: CDR1 SEHNR, CDR2 FQNEAQ (reference sequence). The CDR3 contains 14 residues. V lost 5 bases to trimming and J lost 6 bases, with 17 bases between them. Produced via immunoSEQ multiplex PCR; TCRdb's table is partial and in-frame only. The sample includes roughly 2,000,000 clones, approximately 95% seen only once; the top ten take 1% to 1.5%.

The receptor was derived from a man younger than 35 in good health. V and J are TRBV7-9 and TRBJ2-7; D perhaps matches TRBD2 (5 bases). The source material was naive CD8+ T cells sorted from blood. The CDR3 region is CASSQGTGLIEQYF. The CDR3 nucleotides read TGTGCCAGCAGCCAAGGAACGGGATTAATCGAGCAGTACTTC.